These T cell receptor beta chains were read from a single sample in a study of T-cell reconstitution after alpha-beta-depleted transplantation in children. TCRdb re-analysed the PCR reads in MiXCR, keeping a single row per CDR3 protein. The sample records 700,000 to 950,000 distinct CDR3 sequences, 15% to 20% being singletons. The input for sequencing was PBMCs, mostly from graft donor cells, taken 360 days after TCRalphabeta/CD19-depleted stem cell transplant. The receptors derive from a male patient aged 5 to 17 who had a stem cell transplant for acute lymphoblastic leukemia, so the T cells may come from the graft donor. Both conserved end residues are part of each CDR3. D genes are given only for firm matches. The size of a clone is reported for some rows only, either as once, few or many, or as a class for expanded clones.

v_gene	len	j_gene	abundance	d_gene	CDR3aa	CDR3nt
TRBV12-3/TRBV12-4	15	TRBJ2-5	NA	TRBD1	CASSPGTEQQETQYF	TGTGCCAGCAGTCCCGGGACAGAGCAGCAAGAGACCCAGTACTTC
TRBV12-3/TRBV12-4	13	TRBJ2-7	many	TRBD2	CASSLQGGSEQYF	TGTGCCAGCAGTTTACAGGGAGGGAGTGAGCAGTACTTC
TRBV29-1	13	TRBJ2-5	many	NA	CSVRRPRRETQYF	TGCAGCGTTCGTCGGCCCCGACGGGAGACCCAGTACTTC
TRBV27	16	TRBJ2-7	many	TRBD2	CASSLTPGLAAYEQYF	TGTGCCAGCAGTCTCACACCGGGACTAGCAGCCTACGAGCAGTACTTC
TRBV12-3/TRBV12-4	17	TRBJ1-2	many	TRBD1	CASSLARGTGANYGYTF	TGTGCCAGCAGTTTAGCTCGTGGGACAGGGGCGAACTATGGCTACACCTTC
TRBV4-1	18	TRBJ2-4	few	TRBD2	CASSQGVTSGVAKNIQYF	TGCGCCAGCAGCCAAGGTGTGACTAGCGGGGTAGCCAAAAACATTCAGTACTTC
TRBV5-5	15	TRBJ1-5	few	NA	CASSLAGRGGQPQHF	TGTGCCAGCAGCTTGGCGGGCAGGGGTGGTCAGCCCCAGCATTTT
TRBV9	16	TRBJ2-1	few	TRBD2	CASSVEASGGYNEQFF	TGTGCCAGCAGCGTAGAGGCTAGCGGGGGCTACAATGAGCAGTTCTTC
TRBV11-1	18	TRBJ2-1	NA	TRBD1	CASSLRVARDRPNNEQFF	TGTGCCAGCAGCTTAAGAGTCGCTCGGGACAGGCCAAACAATGAGCAGTTCTTC
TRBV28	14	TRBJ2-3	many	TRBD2	CASSGTSGRDTQYF	TGTGCCAGCAGCGGGACTAGCGGGAGGGATACGCAGTATTTT
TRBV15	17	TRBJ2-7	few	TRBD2	CATSSPPTSGKGYEQYF	TGTGCCACCAGCTCCCCGCCAACTAGCGGGAAAGGGTACGAGCAGTACTTC
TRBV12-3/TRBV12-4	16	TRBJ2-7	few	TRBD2	CASSRVKTSGSYEQYF	TGTGCCAGCAGCAGGGTCAAGACTAGCGGGAGCTACGAGCAGTACTTC
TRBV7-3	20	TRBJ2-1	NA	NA	CASSLTLGPTRNRTDNEQFF	TGTGCCAGCAGCTTAACCCTCGGTCCGACCAGGAACCGAACTGACAATGAGCAGTTCTTC
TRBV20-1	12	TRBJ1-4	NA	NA	CSARERAGPLFF	TGCAGTGCTAGAGAGAGGGCAGGGCCACTGTTTTTT
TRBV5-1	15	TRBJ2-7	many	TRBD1	CASSWGTGGFYEQYF	TGCGCCAGCAGCTGGGGGACAGGGGGCTTTTACGAGCAGTACTTC
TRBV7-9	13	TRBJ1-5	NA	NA	CVSSLGGVQPQHF	TGTGTCAGCAGCTTAGGAGGCGTTCAGCCCCAGCATTTT
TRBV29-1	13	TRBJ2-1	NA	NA	CSVLHLLNNEQFF	TGCAGCGTTCTTCACCTTTTAAACAATGAGCAGTTCTTC
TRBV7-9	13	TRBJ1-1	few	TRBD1	CAGHRGSNTEAFF	TGTGCCGGACACAGGGGGTCTAACACTGAAGCTTTCTTT
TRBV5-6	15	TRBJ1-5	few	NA	CASSLGGFSNQPQHF	TGTGCCAGCAGCTTGGGGGGATTCAGCAATCAGCCCCAGCATTTT
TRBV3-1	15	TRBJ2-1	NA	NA	CASSQEWVRVFEQFF	TGTGCCAGCAGCCAAGAGTGGGTCCGAGTCTTCGAGCAGTTCTTC
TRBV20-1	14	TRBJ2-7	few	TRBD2	CSAEGLAVSYEQYF	TGCAGTGCGGAGGGACTAGCGGTCTCCTACGAGCAGTACTTC
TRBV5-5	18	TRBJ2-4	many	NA	CASSLVLRSRIAKNIQYF	TGTGCCAGCAGCTTGGTTTTACGTTCCAGAATAGCCAAAAACATTCAGTACTTC
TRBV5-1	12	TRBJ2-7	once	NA	CASSFYREVQYF	TGCGCCAGCAGCTTTTACAGGGAGGTGCAGTACTTC
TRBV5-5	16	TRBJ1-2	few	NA	CASSFERVPANYGYTF	TGTGCCAGCAGCTTCGAAAGGGTTCCGGCTAACTATGGCTACACCTTC
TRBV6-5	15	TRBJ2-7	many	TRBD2	CASSYGGLADYEQYF	TGTGCCAGCAGTTACGGGGGACTAGCGGACTACGAGCAGTACTTC
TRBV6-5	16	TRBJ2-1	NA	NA	CASSYDYPGRYNEQFF	TGTGCCAGCAGTTACGATTACCCAGGGAGGTACAATGAGCAGTTCTTC
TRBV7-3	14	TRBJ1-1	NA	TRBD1	CASSLTGGRAEAFF	TGTGCCAGCAGCTTAACAGGGGGCAGGGCTGAAGCTTTCTTT
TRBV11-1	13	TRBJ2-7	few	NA	CASSFNRDYEQYF	TGTGCCAGCAGCTTCAACAGGGACTACGAGCAGTACTTC
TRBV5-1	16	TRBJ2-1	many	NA	CASSLTSRSSYNEQFF	TGCGCCAGCAGCTTGACTAGCCGAAGCTCCTACAATGAGCAGTTCTTC
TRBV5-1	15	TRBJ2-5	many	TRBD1	CASSVGQGRQETQYF	TGCGCCAGCAGCGTTGGACAGGGTAGACAAGAGACCCAGTACTTC
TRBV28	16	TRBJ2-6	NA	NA	CASRGRTGTGANVLTF	TGTGCCAGCAGGGGCAGGACGGGCACTGGGGCCAACGTCCTGACTTTC
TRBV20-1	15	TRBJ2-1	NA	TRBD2	CSAGLAGGSYNEQFF	TGCAGTGCTGGACTAGCGGGAGGGTCCTACAATGAGCAGTTCTTC
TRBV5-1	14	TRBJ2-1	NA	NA	CASSWSTLVNEQFF	TGCGCCAGCAGCTGGTCGACCTTGGTCAATGAGCAGTTCTTC
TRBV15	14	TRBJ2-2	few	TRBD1	CATRDGTGLRELFF	TGTGCCACCAGGGACGGGACAGGGTTAAGGGAGCTGTTTTTT
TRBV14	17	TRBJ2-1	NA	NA	CASSQEGIAAFYNEKFF	TGTGCCAGCAGCCAGGAGGGAATTGCCGCGTTCTACAATGAGAAGTTCTTC
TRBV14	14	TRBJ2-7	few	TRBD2	CASSATSGRGEQYF	TGTGCCAGCAGCGCGACTAGCGGGAGAGGCGAGCAGTACTTC
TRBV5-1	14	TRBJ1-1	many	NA	CASSLARMNTEAFF	TGCGCCAGCAGCTTGGCCAGAATGAACACTGAAGCTTTCTTT